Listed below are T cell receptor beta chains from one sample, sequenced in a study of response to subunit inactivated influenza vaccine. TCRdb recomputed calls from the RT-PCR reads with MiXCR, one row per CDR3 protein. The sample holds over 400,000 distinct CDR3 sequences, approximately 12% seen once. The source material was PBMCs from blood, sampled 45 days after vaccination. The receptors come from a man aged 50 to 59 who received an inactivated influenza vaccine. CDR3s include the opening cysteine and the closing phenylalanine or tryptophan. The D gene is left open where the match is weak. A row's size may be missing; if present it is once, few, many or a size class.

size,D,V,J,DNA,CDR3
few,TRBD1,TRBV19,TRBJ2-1,TGTGCCAGTAGTCTATTCCGGGACAGGGGCCACAATGAGCAGTTCTTC,CASSLFRDRGHNEQFF
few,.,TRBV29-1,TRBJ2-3,TGCAGCGTTGAAATGTTCACAGATACGCAGTATTTT,CSVEMFTDTQYF
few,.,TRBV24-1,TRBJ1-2,TGTGCCACCAGTGCGGGGGCCTATGACTATGGCTACACCTTC,CATSAGAYDYGYTF
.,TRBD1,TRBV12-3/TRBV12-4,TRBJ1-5,TGTGCCAGCAGTCCAGGGGGCTCGGGCAATCAGCCCCAGCATTTT,CASSPGGSGNQPQHF
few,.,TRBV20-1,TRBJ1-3,TGCAGTGCTCCCCTGATAGGAAACACCATATATTTT,CSAPLIGNTIYF
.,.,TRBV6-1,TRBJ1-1,TGTGCCAGCAGTGGCCCGGCCCTTACAGGCCCCATGAACACTGAAGCTTTCTTT,CASSGPALTGPMNTEAFF
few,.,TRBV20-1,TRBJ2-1,TGCAGTGCTAGGAGGGGGGAGTCCCTTAACAATGAGCAGTTCTTC,CSARRGESLNNEQFF
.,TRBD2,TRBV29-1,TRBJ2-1,TGCAGCGTTGAGCGGGGACTAGCGGGATATGAGCAGTTCTTC,CSVERGLAGYEQFF
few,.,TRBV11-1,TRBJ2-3,TGTGCCAGCAGCTTACGGCTAGTCCCCGTTACTAGCACAGATACGCAGTATTTT,CASSLRLVPVTSTDTQYF
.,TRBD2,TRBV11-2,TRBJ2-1,TGTGCCAGCAGCTATCGTCCCGGGACTAGCGGGAGGGCAGACAATGAGCAGTTCTTC,CASSYRPGTSGRADNEQFF
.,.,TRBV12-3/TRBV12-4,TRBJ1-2,TGTGCCAGCAGTTCTTACCAGGTCGGTGGCTACACCTTC,CASSSYQVGGYTF
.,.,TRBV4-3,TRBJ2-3,TGCGCCAGCAGCCAAGTTGTAGTGAGCAGAACAGATACGCAGTATTTT,CASSQVVVSRTDTQYF
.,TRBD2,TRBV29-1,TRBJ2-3,TGCAGCGCCATCCCCGGGACTAGCGGGAGCCGCGCAGATACGCAGTATTTT,CSAIPGTSGSRADTQYF
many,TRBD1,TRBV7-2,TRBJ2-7,TGTGCCAGCAGCTTAGATAGGGGGCGGTACGAGCAGTACTTC,CASSLDRGRYEQYF
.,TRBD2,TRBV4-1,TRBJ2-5,TGCGCCAGCAGCCAGACCGGGACTAGCGAAGAGACCCAGTACTTC,CASSQTGTSEETQYF
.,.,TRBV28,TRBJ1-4,TGTGCCACCCAAAGTGACTCACTGTTTTTT,CATQSDSLFF
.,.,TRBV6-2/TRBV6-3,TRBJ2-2,TGTGCCAGCACCGAGGACTATCTCGGGGAGCTGTTTTTT,CASTEDYLGELFF
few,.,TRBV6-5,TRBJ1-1,TGTGCCAGCAGTTATCTGTCGTGGGACTCTCCTGAAGCTTTCTTT,CASSYLSWDSPEAFF
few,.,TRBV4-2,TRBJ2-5,TGTGCCAGCAGCCAAGATTTTGTAGACAGGCAAGAGACCCAGTACTTC,CASSQDFVDRQETQYF
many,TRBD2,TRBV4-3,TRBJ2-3,TGCGCCAGCAGCCAAGATCATGTGGGCGGGAGGGCTTATAGCACAGATACGCAGTATTTT,CASSQDHVGGRAYSTDTQYF